The clone carrying this T cell receptor beta chain was observed a handful of times. Its target is not known. The CDR3 end lies 3 residues beyond the end of the read and is filled in from the germline J gene. This entry is derived from a study of T cell clonality in common variable immunodeficiency. CVID subjects were 15 female and around 31 male, aged roughly 8 to 65. Generated by immunoSEQ multiplex PCR, the TCRdb table keeps only in-frame clones and is missing some. The sample contains about 42,000 clones, none of them singletons. Findings and limits, study-wide: Common variable immunodeficiency TCR beta sequences reportedly had fewer deletions and N-nucleotide insertions. Compared with healthy controls, CVID subjects showed increased TCRbeta clonality, mostly in about a third. The cause of increased CVID clonality remains unclear without subpopulation sequencing.

The germline CDR1 and CDR2 sequences are SEHNR and FQNEAQ (reference sequence). V was pared by 5 bases and J by 1 base, with 11 bases between. The CDR3 is 14 residues long. The J gene is TRBJ2-5, the V gene TRBV7-9, with a possible D match to TRBD2 (6 bases). Material for sequencing was peripheral blood mononuclear cells. This clonotype was sampled from a human donor with common variable immunodeficiency. The CDR3: CASSLMGGQETQYF. The CDR3 DNA, read in part, is TGTGCCAGCAGCCTGATGGGGGGCCAAGAGACC.